The clone carrying this T cell receptor (beta chain) has just a few counts. Its antigen is still unknown. This sample was included in a study of memory CD4+ T cells and cytomegalovirus serostatus. The study, taken as a whole, reports: CMV serostatus prediction reached median AUC about 0.96, or 0.93 with US-trained model. The CMV-associated TCR signature appears largely within the CD4+ memory repertoire.

Method: immunoSEQ multiplex PCR; TCRdb's copy keeps in-frame clones and lacks some. Of 30,000 to 40,000 clones listed, about 80% are singletons. The CDR3 spans 14 residues. Germline loops: CDR1 LNHDA, CDR2 SQIVND (reference sequence). Trimming stripped 5 bases from V and 5 bases from J, with 15 bases between. The sort gate was single viable CD3+CD4+CD8-CD45RO+ cells for memory CD4+ T cells. After thawing, CD4+ T cells were positively selected. The sample comprised memory CD4+ T cells from blood. The V gene is TRBV19, the J gene TRBJ1-1; D is perhaps TRBD1 (5 bases). This receptor was identified in an adult in good health and CMV-seronegative. Some clones in this sample may be carry-over from other donors' samples. As DNA, the CDR3 is TGTGCCAGTAGTCCCCGGGGGGAGGAAACTGAAGCTTTCTTT. Amino acids: CASSPRGEETEAFF.